This TCR beta chain was captured by sequencing in a study of CD8+ T cells in alopecia areata (dated by TCRdb to 2016 to 2018). General notes on the study: The study used high-throughput TCRbeta sequencing to examine T cell clonal expansion in alopecia areata, in both the C3H/HeJ mouse model and human patients. In humans, TCRbeta sequencing was performed on scalp tissue and on sorted CD4+ and CD8+ peripheral blood T cells from healthy controls and from patients with patchy or totalis/universalis alopecia areata. Scalp clonality was compared across normal scalp (n=4), patchy alopecia areata scalp (n=8), and alopecia totalis/universalis scalp (n=8). RNA was extracted with the PAXgene miRNA kit for fixed scalp, the miRNeasy kit for PBMCs, and the RNeasy kit for mouse skin. TCRbeta CDR3 regions were amplified by immunoSEQ multiplex PCR using 35 Vbeta forward and 13 Jbeta reverse primers.

What the research found in general, with its limitations: Compared with normal scalp, lesional scalp had higher clonality and more expanded CD8+ clones, particularly in alopecia totalis/universalis, a pattern that suggests antigenic drive. TCR sequences shared between patients were less clear than in mice, possibly partly because of HLA diversity in the patient population. Scalp TCR repertoire analysis is complicated because resident alphabeta T cells in normal human skin are also sequenced, whereas mouse skin is dominated by gammadelta T cells.

A word on this clone: No cognate antigen has been identified for it. No much larger clonotype is one base removed from it; base qualities were not supplied.

The library was prepared using the immunoSEQ multiplex PCR assay. RNA was extracted from all samples and reverse transcribed into cDNA as template for TCR sequencing. SuperScript III was used to make first-strand cDNA, primed with a 2:1 mix of oligo-dT and random hexamers. Amplification bias was assessed with a synthetic immune receptor repertoire, and residual bias was removed computationally. Processing in the source paper ran as follows. Raw reads were preprocessed to remove errors, and CDR3 was defined by IMGT conventions from the conserved cysteine to phenylalanine. To get clonality, Shannon entropy was normalized by log2 of the number of productive unique TCRs and the result was subtracted from 1. Scalp TCRbeta sequences were cross-referenced with sorted blood CD4 and CD8 repertoires so that the CD4 or CD8 identity of scalp clones could be inferred. In TCRdb, the immuneACCESS table is reduced to in-frame sequences with V and J assigned. These tables do not hold every clone; where another copy was compared, an unresolved V gene accounts for under half, and the others remain unexplained. V, J and clone size are those of that table, while D and trimming were read from the DNA. Across this sample there are roughly 30,000 clones, with approximately 65% seen only once. The ten largest clones represent 18% of the sample.

Lesional scalp punch biopsies and peripheral blood were collected from alopecia areata patients. PBMCs were separated by density centrifugation and stained for CD3, CD4 and CD8, after which CD4+ and CD8+ T cells were sorted on a FACSAria. Untreated alopecia areata patients were recruited as part of a multicenter biomarker study. In four to six patients from the biomarker study, blood CD8+ T cells were sorted further into NKG2D-low and NKG2D-high fractions. Its CDR3 holds 14 amino acids, cysteine through phenylalanine. Only CDR3 DNA is held: 42 bases, read in frame from base 1. V was cut back by 3 bases and J by 6 bases, leaving a gap of 15 bases between them. CDR1 and CDR2 are read off the germline V gene as SGHVS and FQNEAQ.

The sequencing input was NKG2D-high CD8+ T cells sorted from blood. Read against the paper, the sample's cell subset or site label means: sorted CD8+ NKG2D-high blood T cells. The clonotype was recovered from a human donor with alopecia areata. The sequence links TRBV7-8 to TRBJ2-7; TRBD2 is a weak D gene call, 7 bases matching. Here is the DNA: TGTGCCAGCAGCTTGGGGGGGGCGCCGGGCGAGCAGTACTTC. It translates to CASSLGGAPGEQYF. Joined to the reference TRBV7-8 and TRBJ2-7 proteins, this CDR3 gives the full variable domain: GAGVSQSPRYKVAKRGQDVALRCDPISGHVSLFWYQQALGQGPEFLTYFQNEAQLDKSGLPSDRFFAERPEGSVSTLKIQRTQQEDSAVYLCASSLGGAPGEQYFGPGTRLTVT.